This T cell receptor (beta chain) emerged from a study of neoadjuvant anti-PD-1 for oral cavity cancer (dated by TCRdb to 2020 to 2023). Some background on the complete study: Three to four biweekly doses of nivolumab at 3 mg/kg were mostly administered to patients before curative-intent surgical resection. Patients who did not progress were given a fourth nivolumab dose at about day 43 and had definitive surgical resection on days 50-56. The parent correlative cohort included around 12 patients, with an approximately 31% response rate. Under RECIST 1.1, patients with complete response, partial response or stable disease were classed as responders, and patients with progression were classed as non-responders. The research as a whole found: Higher pretreatment blood Treg/Th17 ratios correlated with both higher pretreatment blood TCRbeta clonality and lower post-treatment tumor TCRbeta clonality. Only a few patients per response group were included in the TCR analyses, and the authors called for validation in larger cohorts. Within PBMCs, T cell clonality (Gini index) was significantly higher in non-responders than responders after neoadjuvant nivolumab.

Of note for this clone: It lacks a known antigen. The input lacks base qualities; no much larger clone sits a single base away.

The time point label on this specimen signifies: before neoadjuvant nivolumab. None of the patients had received prior systemic or radiation treatment, and all were newly diagnosed with stage II-IVA oral cavity squamous cell carcinoma. The cohort was composed of patients with HPV-negative, locally advanced oral cavity squamous cell carcinoma. No culture maintenance or expansion was done, as the peripheral blood mononuclear cells went straight to analysis. The samples were obtained from a longitudinal correlative study of a single-arm phase II trial testing neoadjuvant nivolumab in oral cavity squamous cell carcinoma. Subject-matched pre- and post-treatment PBMCs and tumors from three responders and three non-responders underwent genomic DNA-based TCRbeta sequencing. Peripheral blood mononuclear cells were collected before nivolumab treatment and were collected again after treatment, at the time of surgery. Genomic DNA was isolated from PBMCs using the Maxwell RSC DNA from Cells kit.

PBMC libraries used mostly roughly 480 ng of input genomic DNA for deep sequencing, with six replicates per sample. TCRbeta libraries were prepared with the immunoSEQ hsTCRbeta kit according to the manufacturer's instructions. The completed libraries were mixed into a single pool at 3 nM, then sequenced with an Illumina NovaSeq 6000 S4 flow cell. The paper's processing steps were these. The immunoSEQ Analyzer handled quality control and preprocessing of the raw data. The analysis was limited to productive rearrangements, and each clonotype was defined by a unique CDR3 amino acid sequence. Using the R package tcR, the researchers computed the Gini-Simpson index as their estimate of repertoire clonality. Student's t test was used to compare Gini indices, and Pearson correlation was used to assess associations with tumor size change. Drawn from immuneACCESS, this table holds only the in-frame rearrangements with V and J called that TCRdb kept. Clones are partly lost; checked studies trace under half to an unresolved V gene and leave the rest unexplained. From that table come the V and J calls and clone size; the DNA was used to work out D and trimming. Recorded for this sample are about 15,000 clones; over 55% of them occurred a single time. The leading ten clones occupy 3.1% of the sample.

This sequence originates from a person aged 40-85 years with oral cavity squamous cell carcinoma. This sample comprised PBMCs, obtained before nivolumab (anti-PD-1) treatment.

The DNA sequence is TGCGCCAGCAGCCAGGACAACGGGAATGAAAAACTGTTTTTT. It translates as CASSQDNGNEKLFF. The V and J genes are TRBV5-1 and TRBJ1-4; TRBD1 is a possible D gene, resting on 5 matching bases. The CDR1 and CDR2 encoded by the germline V gene are SGHRS and YFSETQ. The junction shows trimming of 4 bases on V and 5 bases on J, plus 12 bases between the germline ends. The CDR3 contains 14 residues, cysteine and phenylalanine counted. Of all the DNA, just the CDR3 is kept, 42 bases in frame from base 1.